The present T cell receptor beta chain was sequenced within a study of STAT5B mutations in CD4+ large granular lymphocyte leukemia (dated by TCRdb to the early 2020s). For context, the study as a whole: When cryopreserved patient cells were available, CD8+ cells were depleted as a first step, and selection with anti-CD4 microbeads followed. The TCRbeta repertoires of CD4+ T-cell large granular lymphocyte leukemia patients were compared with the TCRbeta repertoires of healthy blood donors. Flow cytometry on FACSCanto II or FACSVerse showed that the purified fractions were more than 95% pure among lymphocytes.

The CD4+ T-LGLL patients were recruited through hematology units in Padova (Italy), Helsinki (Finland) and Shinshu (Japan). Depending on which samples were available, patient samples consisted of bead-purified CD4+, CD4+CD8+, CD57+ or CD56+ fractions, or of unselected PBMC. The TCRbeta data from patients were combined with somatic STAT5B mutation profiles that came from deep amplicon sequencing of the same DNA. All TCR-sequenced material derived from peripheral blood: patient blood samples and healthy donor buffy coats. Peripheral blood mononuclear cells were isolated by Ficoll-Hypaque gradient centrifugation. The Gentra Puregene Cell and Tissue kit was used for genomic DNA extraction, and quantification was performed on a Qubit 2.0 fluorometer. Comment on this clone: Its antigen remains unidentified. It has no much larger one-base neighbor in the sample; base qualities were not kept.

General study outcomes and caveats: TRBV06-family usage was enriched among the top patient clones (8/27) compared with healthy controls (2/35). The sources of patient cells varied, and only 6 CD4-sorted patient samples were included in the clonality comparison with healthy controls. The data were not HLA-matched, and the relatively small sample size could explain the higher clonality seen in CD4+ compared with CD8+ T-LGLL. Main leukemic clonotypes were private to each patient, although about 25% appeared at low frequency in other patients' non-leukemic repertoires. Compared with healthy CD4+ repertoires, CD4-sorted patient repertoires appeared more clonal, and this difference remained even after the putative leukemic clones were removed.

Looking up the germline V gene (reference sequence) yields CDR1 MNHEY and CDR2 SMNVEV. V and J lose 7 bases and 6 bases, and a span of 18 bases separates them. The CDR3 covers 14 residues, taking in both the cysteine and the phenylalanine. The sequence is cut down to CDR3 DNA, 42 bases in frame from base 1. TCRbeta rearrangements were sequenced from genomic DNA using the immunoSEQ assay at survey resolution. The authors' analysis ran thus. Clonotypes making up more than 5% of the repertoire were considered putative leukemic clones, giving over 55 such clones in 27 patients. In the TCR sequencing data, the smallest productive clonotype frequency that could be detected was 2.59 x 10-5. Analyses included only productive TCRbeta rearrangements, meaning complete and in-frame sequences. The clonality of each sample was calculated as Simpson clonality in the immunoSEQ Analyzer version 3.0. Clones were binned by frequency as very rare, small, medium, large (1-20%) or hyperexpanded (>20%). Generation probabilities were estimated with OLGA 1.2.3, V-gene circos plots were generated with VDJtools, specificities were searched for in VDJdb, and CDR3 motifs were identified with GLIPH. Sourced from immuneACCESS, this table was stored by TCRdb with only in-frame sequences that have V and J called. A share of the clones is absent; for the studies checked, an unresolved V gene accounts for under half, and the remainder has no known explanation. V and J calls and clone size are those listed in that table; D and trimming were worked out from the DNA. This sample comprises 4,000 to 6,000 clones, 88% of them detected only once. About 75% of the sample is taken by the ten largest.

The chain employs TRBV27 and TRBJ1-1; the D gene assignment is ambiguous. The sample taken for sequencing was PBMCs. The source of this sequence is a man between 40 and 49 years old with CD4+ T-cell large granular lymphocyte leukemia. The DNA is TGTGCCAGCAACCCGGACGGCCGTACCGCTGAAGCTTTCTTT. It specifies CASNPDGRTAEAFF.